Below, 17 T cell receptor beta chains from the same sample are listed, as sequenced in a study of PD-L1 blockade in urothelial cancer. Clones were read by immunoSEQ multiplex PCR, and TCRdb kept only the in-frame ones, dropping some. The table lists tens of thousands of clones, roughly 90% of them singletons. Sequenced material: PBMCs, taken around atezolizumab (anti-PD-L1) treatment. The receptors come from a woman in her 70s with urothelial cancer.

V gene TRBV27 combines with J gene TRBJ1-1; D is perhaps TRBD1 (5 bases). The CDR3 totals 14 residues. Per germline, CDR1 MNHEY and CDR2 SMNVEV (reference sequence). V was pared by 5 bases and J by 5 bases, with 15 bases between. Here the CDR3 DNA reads TGTGCCAGCAGTACCCGGGGGAGGTGGACTGAAGCTTTCTTT. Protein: CASSTRGRWTEAFF.

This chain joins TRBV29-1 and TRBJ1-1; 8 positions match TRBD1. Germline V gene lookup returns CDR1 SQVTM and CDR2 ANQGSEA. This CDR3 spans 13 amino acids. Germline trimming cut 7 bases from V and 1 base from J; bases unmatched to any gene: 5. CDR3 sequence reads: CSAQQGGNTEAFF. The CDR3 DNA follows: TGCAGCGCACAACAGGGGGGGAACACTGAAGCTTTCTTT.

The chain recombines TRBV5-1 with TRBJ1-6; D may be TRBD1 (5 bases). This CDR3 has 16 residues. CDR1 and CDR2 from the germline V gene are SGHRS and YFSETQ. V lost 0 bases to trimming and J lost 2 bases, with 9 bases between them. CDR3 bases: TGCGCCAGCAGCTTGGCTGGGGCGACCTATAATTCACCCCTCCACTTT. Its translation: CASSLAGATYNSPLHF.

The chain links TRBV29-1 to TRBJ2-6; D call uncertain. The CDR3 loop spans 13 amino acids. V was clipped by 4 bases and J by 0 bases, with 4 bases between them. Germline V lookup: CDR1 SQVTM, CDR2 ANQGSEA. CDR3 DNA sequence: TGCAGCGTTGCTAGCTCTGGGGCCAACGTCCTGACTTTC. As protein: CSVASSGANVLTF.

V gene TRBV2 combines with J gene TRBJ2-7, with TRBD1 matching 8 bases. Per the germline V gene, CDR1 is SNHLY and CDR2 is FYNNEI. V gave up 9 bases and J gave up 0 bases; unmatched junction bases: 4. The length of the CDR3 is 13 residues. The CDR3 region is CARQGVNSYEQYF. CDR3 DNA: TGTGCCAGACAGGGGGTCAACTCCTACGAGCAGTACTTC.

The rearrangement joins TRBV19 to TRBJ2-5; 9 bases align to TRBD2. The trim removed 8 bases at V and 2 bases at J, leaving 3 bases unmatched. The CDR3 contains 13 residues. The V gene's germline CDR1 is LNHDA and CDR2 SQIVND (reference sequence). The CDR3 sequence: CASLAGDQETQYF. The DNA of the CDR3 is TGTGCCAGTTTAGCGGGAGATCAAGAGACCCAGTACTTC. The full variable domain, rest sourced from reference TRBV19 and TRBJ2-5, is DGGITQSPKYLFRKEGQNVTLSCEQNLNHDAMYWYRQDPGQGLRLIYYSQIVNDFQKGDIAEGYSVSREKKESFPLTVTSAQKNPTAFYLCASLAGDQETQYFGPGTRLLVL.

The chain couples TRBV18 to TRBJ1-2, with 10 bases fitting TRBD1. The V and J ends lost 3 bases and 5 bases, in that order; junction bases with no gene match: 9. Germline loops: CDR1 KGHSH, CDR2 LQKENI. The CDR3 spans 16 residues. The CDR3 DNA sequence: TGTGCCAGCTCACCGGGGACAGGGGCCCCATCGTATGGCTACACCTTC. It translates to CASSPGTGAPSYGYTF.

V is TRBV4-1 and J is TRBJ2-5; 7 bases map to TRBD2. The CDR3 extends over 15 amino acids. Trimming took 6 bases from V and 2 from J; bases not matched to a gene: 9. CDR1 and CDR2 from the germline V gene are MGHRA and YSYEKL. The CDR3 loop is CASRHSGMGQETQYF. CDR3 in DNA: TGCGCCAGCAGACACAGCGGGATGGGTCAAGAGACCCAGTACTTC.

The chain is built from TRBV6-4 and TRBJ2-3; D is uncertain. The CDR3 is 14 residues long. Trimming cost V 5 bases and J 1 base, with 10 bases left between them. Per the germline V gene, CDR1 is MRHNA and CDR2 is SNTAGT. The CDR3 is CASSMYQGTDTQYF. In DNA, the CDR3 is TGTGCCAGCAGTATGTATCAGGGCACAGATACGCAGTATTTT.

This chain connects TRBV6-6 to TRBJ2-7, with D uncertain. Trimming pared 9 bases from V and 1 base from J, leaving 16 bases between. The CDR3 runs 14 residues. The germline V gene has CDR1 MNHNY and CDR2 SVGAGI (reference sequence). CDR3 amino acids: CASQIGPLSYEQYF. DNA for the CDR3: TGTGCCAGTCAAATTGGGCCGTTGTCCTACGAGCAGTACTTC.

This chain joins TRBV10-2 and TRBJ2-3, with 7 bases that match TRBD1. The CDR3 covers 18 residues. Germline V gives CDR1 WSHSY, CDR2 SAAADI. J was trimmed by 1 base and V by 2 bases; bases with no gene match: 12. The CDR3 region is CASSETGQGDGGTDTQYF. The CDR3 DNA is TGCGCCAGCAGTGAGACCGGTCAGGGGGATGGGGGCACAGATACGCAGTATTTT.

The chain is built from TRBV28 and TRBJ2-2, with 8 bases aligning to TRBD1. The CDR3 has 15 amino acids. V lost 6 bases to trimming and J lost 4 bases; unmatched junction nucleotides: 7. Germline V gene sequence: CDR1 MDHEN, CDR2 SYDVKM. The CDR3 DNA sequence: TGTGCCAGCAGCTCCGGACAGGGAGGCACCGGGGAGCTGTTTTTT. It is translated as CASSSGQGGTGELFF.

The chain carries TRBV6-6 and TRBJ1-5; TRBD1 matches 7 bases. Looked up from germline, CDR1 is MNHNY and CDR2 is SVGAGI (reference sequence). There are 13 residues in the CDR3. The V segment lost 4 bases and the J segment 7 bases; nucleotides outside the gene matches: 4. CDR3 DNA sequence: TGTGCCAGCAGTTCACAGGGGTACCAGCCCCAGCATTTT. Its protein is CASSSQGYQPQHF.

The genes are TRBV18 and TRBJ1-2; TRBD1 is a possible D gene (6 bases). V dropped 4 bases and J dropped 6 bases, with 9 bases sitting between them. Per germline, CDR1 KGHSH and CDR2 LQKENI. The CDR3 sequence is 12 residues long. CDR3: CASSHYRDGYTF. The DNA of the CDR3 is TGTGCCAGCTCACATTACAGGGATGGCTACACCTTC.

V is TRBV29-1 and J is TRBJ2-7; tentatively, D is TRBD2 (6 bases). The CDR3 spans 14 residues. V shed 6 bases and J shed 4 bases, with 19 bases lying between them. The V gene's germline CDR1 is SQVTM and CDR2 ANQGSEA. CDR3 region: CSVTLEGLRYEQYF. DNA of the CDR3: TGCAGCGTCACGCTGGAGGGCCTTAGATACGAGCAGTACTTC.

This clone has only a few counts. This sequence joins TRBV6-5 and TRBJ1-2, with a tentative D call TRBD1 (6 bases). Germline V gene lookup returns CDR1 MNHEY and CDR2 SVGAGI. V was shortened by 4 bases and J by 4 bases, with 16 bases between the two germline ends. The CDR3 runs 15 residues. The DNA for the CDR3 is TGTGCCAGCAGTTTACAGGGTGTTCCCCTCTATGGCTACACCTTC. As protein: CASSLQGVPLYGYTF.

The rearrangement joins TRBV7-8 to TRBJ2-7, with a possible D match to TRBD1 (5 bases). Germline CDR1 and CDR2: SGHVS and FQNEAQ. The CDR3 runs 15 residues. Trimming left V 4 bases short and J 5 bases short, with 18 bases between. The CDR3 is CASSSGSSAGHEQYF. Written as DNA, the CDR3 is TGTGCCAGCAGCTCAGGCTCGTCGGCAGGGCACGAGCAGTACTTC.